A single sample gave rise to the 20 T cell receptor beta chains below, sequenced in a study of CXCR3-negative and CXCR3-positive naive CD8 T cells. Findings of the study overall: When CXCR3-positive naive cells were set against CXCR3-negative naive cells, the former had more hydrophobic TRB CDR3s.

With UMI labels, 5' RACE was used to prepare the TRB cDNA libraries. TCRdb reanalyzed the 5' RACE reads and collapses them to one entry per CDR3 protein, without DNA. The sample totals about 120,000 distinct CDR3 sequences. Antigens for these TCRs are unknown. Sequencing was carried out using naive CXCR3+ CD8+ T cells from blood. Subset here: CD45RO-CCR7+CD27+CD95- naive CD8+ T cells expressing CXCR3 (TNR3+). Receptor source: a human donor in good health. Some clones in this sample may be carry-over from other donors' samples.

This chain connects TRBV7-9 to TRBJ2-1; TCRdb returns TRBD2, unconfirmable since there is no DNA. CDR3 size: 13 residues. Per the germline V gene, CDR1 is SEHNR and CDR2 is FQNEAQ (reference sequence). CDR3 amino acids: CASSSLADNEQFF.

The rearrangement links TRBV4-1 to TRBJ1-4; TCRdb indicates TRBD1, and absent DNA this call remains unverified. CDR1 is MGHRA and CDR2 is YSYEKL in the germline V gene. This CDR3 has 16 amino acids. The chain's CDR3 is CASSQERTGSNEKLFF.

The chain couples TRBV5-1 to TRBJ1-5. The CDR3 contains 15 residues. The germline V gene has CDR1 SGHRS and CDR2 YFSETQ. The CDR3 protein is CASSLAGRPNQPQHF.

V is TRBV18 and J is TRBJ2-3; as DNA is missing, the TRBD2 call by TCRdb cannot be tested. CDR3 length: 18 amino acids. The germline V gene has CDR1 KGHSH and CDR2 LQKENI. CDR3 region: CASSLPRGSGGVEDTQYF.

This chain uses TRBV28 with TRBJ2-2; the TCRdb call, TRBD1, lacks DNA for checking. This CDR3 has 19 residues. Germline CDR1 and CDR2: MDHEN and SYDVKM. CDR3 sequence reads: CASSLFFTPGPLNTGELFF. Drawing the rest from reference TRBV28 and TRBJ2-2, the complete variable domain is DVKVTQSSRYLVKRTGEKVFLECVQDMDHENMFWYRQDPGLGLRLIYFSYDVKMKEKGDIPEGYSVSREKKERFSLILESASTNQTSMYLCASSLFFTPGPLNTGELFFGEGSRLTVL.

The V call is TRBV6-5, the J call TRBJ1-6; the D call from TCRdb, TRBD1, cannot be confirmed without DNA. CDR3 length: 16 amino acids. Germline lookup yields CDR1 MNHEY and CDR2 SVGAGI. CDR3 region: CASSYSRQGTGSPLHF.

This chain uses TRBV12-3 or TRBV12-4 with TRBJ2-7. The CDR3 sequence is 14 residues long. CDR3 loop: CASSFPHIPYEQYF.

J is TRBJ1-1 and V is TRBV29-1. Looked up from germline, CDR1 is SQVTM and CDR2 is ANQGSEA. The CDR3 runs to 12 residues. CDR3 sequence reads: CSVGGGQTEAFF.

This chain links TRBV7-2 with TRBJ2-1; TCRdb designates TRBD1, a call that cannot be tested without DNA. CDR3 size: 14 residues. CDR1 and CDR2 (germline): SGHTA, FQGNSA. The CDR3 reads CASSFAGAPGEQFF.

The gene calls are TRBV7-3 and TRBJ2-1; TCRdb outputs TRBD2, but without DNA this stays unchecked. The CDR3 consists of 16 residues. Germline V lookup: CDR1 SGHTA, CDR2 FQGTGA. This CDR3 reads CASSSDGTSSYNEQFF.

This chain joins TRBV5-1 and TRBJ1-2; TCRdb's D call of TRBD1 is untestable without DNA. From germline, CDR1 is SGHRS and CDR2 YFSETQ. The CDR3 covers 17 residues. CDR3 in amino acids: CASSLETFPTGLYGYTF.

The V call is TRBV5-1, the J call TRBJ1-1; as DNA is missing, the TRBD1 call by TCRdb cannot be tested. Germline V gene lookup returns CDR1 SGHRS and CDR2 YFSETQ. This CDR3 contains 15 residues. CDR3 protein: CASSLDSLEDTEAFF.

This chain links TRBV28 with TRBJ2-2. The CDR3 covers 13 residues. Per germline, CDR1 MDHEN and CDR2 SYDVKM. The CDR3 reads CASSSVNTGELFF.

The V call is TRBV5-1, the J call TRBJ2-2. The V gene's germline CDR1 is SGHRS and CDR2 YFSETQ. This CDR3 contains 13 residues. CDR3: CASSLVLPGELFF.

V usage is TRBV25-1 and J usage is TRBJ1-2; TCRdb indicates TRBD1, and absent DNA this call remains unverified. This CDR3 has 18 residues. Germline V lookup: CDR1 MGHDK, CDR2 SYGVNS. The CDR3 loop is CASSEPHLRDRGTYGYTF.

The rearrangement links TRBV28 to TRBJ2-4; TCRdb's assignment of TRBD1 cannot be checked, as there is no DNA. Germline loops: CDR1 MDHEN, CDR2 SYDVKM. The CDR3 runs 13 residues. The CDR3: CASSPDWGNIQYF.

The rearrangement joins TRBV19 to TRBJ2-1; as DNA is missing, the TRBD1 call by TCRdb cannot be tested. The germline V gene has CDR1 LNHDA and CDR2 SQIVND (reference sequence). The CDR3 contains 15 residues. The CDR3 sequence: CASSILGGTYNEQFF.

The genes are TRBV7-9 and TRBJ2-3; there is no DNA to check the TCRdb D call of TRBD2. Germline CDR1 SEHNR, CDR2 FQNEAQ (reference sequence). This CDR3 comprises 13 residues. The CDR3 is CASSPADTDTQYF.

The CDR3 here is CASSPGPGGYGYTF. The chain joins TRBV5-1 to TRBJ1-2; the D gene TCRdb calls, TRBD1, cannot be checked with no DNA. This CDR3 contains 14 residues. Germline V gene data show CDR1 as SGHRS and CDR2 as YFSETQ.

V is TRBV9 and J is TRBJ2-7; the D call from TCRdb, TRBD1, cannot be confirmed without DNA. Germline-derived CDR1 and CDR2 are SGDLS and YYNGEE. The length of the CDR3 is 14 residues. CDR3 loop: CASSVGGAEYEQYF.